This T cell receptor (beta chain) was captured by sequencing in a study of beta chain features in type 1 diabetes. Trimming removed 2 bases from V and 11 bases from J, with 21 bases in between. CDR1 and CDR2 from the germline V gene are MGHRA and YSYEKL. The CDR3 loop spans 15 amino acids. cDNA synthesis used the whole RNA isolate, giving expressed TCRB sequences. Produced via immunoSEQ multiplex PCR; TCRdb's table is partial and in-frame only. The sample includes hundreds of thousands of clones, roughly a sixth of them seen just once. This clonotype was sampled from a man aged 18 to 30 in good health. The chain carries TRBV4-1 and TRBJ1-1; D is perhaps TRBD1 (5 bases). Sequences were obtained from naive CD4+ T cells from blood. The CDR3 nucleotides read TGCGCCAGCAGCCAATGGGACCTCGGTGCCCCTCGGGCTTTCTTT. This gives the protein CASSQWDLGAPRAFF.